This T cell receptor beta chain was identified during a study of blood T cell repertoires in COVID-19. Study-level information: Both acute and convalescent COVID-19 samples were obtained from the United States, Italy and Spain.

Sequenced by immunoSEQ multiplex PCR; TCRdb stores in-frame clones only, minus some. The data show approximately 20,000 clones, 82% seen once. Trimming shortened V by 10 bases and J by 0 bases, and 21 bases separated the two germline ends. This CDR3 is built from 16 residues. Germline V lookup: CDR1 SGHVS, CDR2 FQNEAQ. The TCR originated in a human donor in a cohort sampled during active COVID-19. Sample: peripheral blood. The chain combines TRBV7-8 with TRBJ1-1, with a weak D call TRBD1 (6 bases). The CDR3 is CATVPPLGAMNTEAFF. The DNA for the CDR3 is TGTGCCACCGTCCCGCCTTTGGGGGCCATGAACACTGAAGCTTTCTTT.